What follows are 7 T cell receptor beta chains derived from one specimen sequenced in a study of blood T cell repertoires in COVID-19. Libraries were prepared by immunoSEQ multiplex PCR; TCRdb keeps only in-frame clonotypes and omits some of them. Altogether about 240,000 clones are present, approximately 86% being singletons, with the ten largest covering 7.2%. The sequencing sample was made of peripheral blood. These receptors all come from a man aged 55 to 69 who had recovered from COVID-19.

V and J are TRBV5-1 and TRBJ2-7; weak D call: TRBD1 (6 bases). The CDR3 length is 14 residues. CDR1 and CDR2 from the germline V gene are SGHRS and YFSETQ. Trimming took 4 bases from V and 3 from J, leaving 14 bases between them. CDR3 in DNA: TGCGCCAGCAGCCTGGACAGCCAGAACTACGAGCAGTACGTC. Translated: CASSLDSQNYEQYV.

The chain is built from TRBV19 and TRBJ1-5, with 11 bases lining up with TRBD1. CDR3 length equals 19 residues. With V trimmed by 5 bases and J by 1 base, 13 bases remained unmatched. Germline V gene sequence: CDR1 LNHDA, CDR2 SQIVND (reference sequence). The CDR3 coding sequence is TGTGCCAGTAGTGCCCCGGGACAGGGGGGACTTAGGAGCAATCAGCCCCAGCATTTT. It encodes CASSAPGQGGLRSNQPQHF.

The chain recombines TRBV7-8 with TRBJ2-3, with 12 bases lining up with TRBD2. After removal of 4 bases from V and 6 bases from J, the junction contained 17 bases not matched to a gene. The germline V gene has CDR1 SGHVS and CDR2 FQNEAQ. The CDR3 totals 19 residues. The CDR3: CASSSPLASGGAFMDTQYF. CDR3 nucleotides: TGTGCCAGCAGCTCCCCCCTAGCTAGCGGGGGGGCATTCATGGATACGCAGTATTTT. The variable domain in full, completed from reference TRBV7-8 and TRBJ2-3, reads GAGVSQSPRYKVAKRGQDVALRCDPISGHVSLFWYQQALGQGPEFLTYFQNEAQLDKSGLPSDRFFAERPEGSVSTLKIQRTQQEDSAVYLCASSSPLASGGAFMDTQYFGPGTRLTVL.

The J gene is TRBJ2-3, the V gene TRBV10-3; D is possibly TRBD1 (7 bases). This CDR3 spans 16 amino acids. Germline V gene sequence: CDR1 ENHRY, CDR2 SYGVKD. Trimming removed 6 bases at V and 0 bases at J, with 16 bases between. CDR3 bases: TGTGCCATCAGCCAGGGGGGACTCCCCAGCACAGATACGCAGTATTTT. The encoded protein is CAISQGGLPSTDTQYF.

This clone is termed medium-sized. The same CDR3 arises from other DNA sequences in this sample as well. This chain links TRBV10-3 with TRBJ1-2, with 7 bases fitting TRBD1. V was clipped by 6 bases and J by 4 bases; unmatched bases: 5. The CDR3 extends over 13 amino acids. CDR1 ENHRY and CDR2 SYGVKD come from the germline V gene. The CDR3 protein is CAISPDRLYGYTF. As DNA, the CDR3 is TGTGCCATCAGCCCGGACAGGCTCTATGGCTACACCTTC.

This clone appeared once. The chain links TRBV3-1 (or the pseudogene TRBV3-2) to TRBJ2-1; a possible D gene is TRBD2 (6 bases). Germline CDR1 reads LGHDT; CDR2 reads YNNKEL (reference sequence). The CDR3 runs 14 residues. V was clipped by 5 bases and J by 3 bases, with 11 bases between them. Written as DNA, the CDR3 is TGTGCCAGCAGCTACCTGGGGGGCTACAATGAGCAGTTCTTC. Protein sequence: CASSYLGGYNEQFF.

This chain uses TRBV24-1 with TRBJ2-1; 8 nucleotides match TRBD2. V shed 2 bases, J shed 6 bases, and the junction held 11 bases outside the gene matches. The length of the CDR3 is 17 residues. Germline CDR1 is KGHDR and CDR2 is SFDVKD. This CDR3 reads CATSDSKRGIIFNEQFF. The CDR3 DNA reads TGTGCCACCAGTGATTCAAAGCGGGGGATAATATTCAATGAGCAGTTCTTC.